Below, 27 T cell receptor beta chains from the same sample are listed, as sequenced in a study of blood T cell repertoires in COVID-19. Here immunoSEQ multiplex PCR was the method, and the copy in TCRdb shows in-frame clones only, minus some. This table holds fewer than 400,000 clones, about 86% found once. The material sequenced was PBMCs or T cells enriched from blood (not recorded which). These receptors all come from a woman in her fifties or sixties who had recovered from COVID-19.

The CDR3 loop is CATSSSGTGGAVAGYTF. CDR3 in DNA: TGTGCCACCAGCAGCTCCGGGACAGGGGGCGCAGTGGCAGGCTACACCTTC. The rearrangement uses TRBV15 and TRBJ1-2; 12 nucleotides line up with TRBD1. J was trimmed by 8 bases and V by 3 bases; bases with no gene match: 13. CDR1 LNHNV and CDR2 YYDKDF come from the germline V gene (reference sequence). The CDR3 sequence is 17 residues long.

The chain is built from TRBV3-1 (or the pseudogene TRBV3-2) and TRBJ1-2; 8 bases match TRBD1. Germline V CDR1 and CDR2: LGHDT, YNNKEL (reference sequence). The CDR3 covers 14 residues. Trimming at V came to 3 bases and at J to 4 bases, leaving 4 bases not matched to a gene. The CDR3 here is CASSHGQGPYGYTF. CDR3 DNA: TGTGCCAGCAGCCACGGACAGGGCCCCTATGGCTACACCTTC.

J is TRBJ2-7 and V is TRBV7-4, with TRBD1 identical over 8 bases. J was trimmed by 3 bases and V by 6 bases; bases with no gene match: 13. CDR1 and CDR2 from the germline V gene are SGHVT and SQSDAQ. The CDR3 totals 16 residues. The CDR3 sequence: CASSIKCGQGDYEQYF. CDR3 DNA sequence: TGTGCCAGCAGTATTAAATGTGGACAGGGCGACTACGAGCAGTACTTC.

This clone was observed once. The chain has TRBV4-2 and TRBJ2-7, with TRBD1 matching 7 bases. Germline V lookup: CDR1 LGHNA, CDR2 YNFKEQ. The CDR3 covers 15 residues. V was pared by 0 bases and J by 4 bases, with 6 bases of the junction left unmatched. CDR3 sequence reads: CASSQEEQGRYEQYF. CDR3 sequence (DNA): TGTGCCAGCAGCCAAGAGGAACAGGGGAGATACGAGCAGTACTTC.

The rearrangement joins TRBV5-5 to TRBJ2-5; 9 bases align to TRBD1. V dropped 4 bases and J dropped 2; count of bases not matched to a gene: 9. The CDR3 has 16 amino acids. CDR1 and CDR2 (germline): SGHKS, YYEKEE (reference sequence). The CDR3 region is CASSINTGTGQETQYF. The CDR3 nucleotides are TGTGCCAGCAGCATTAATACCGGGACAGGGCAAGAGACCCAGTACTTC.

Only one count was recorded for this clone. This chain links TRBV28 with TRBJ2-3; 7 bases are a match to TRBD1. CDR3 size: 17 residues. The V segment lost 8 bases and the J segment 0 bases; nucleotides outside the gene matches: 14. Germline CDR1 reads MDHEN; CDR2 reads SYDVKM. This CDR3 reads CASSGQRTAISTDTQYF. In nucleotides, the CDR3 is TGTGCCAGCTCGGGACAGAGAACTGCTATTAGCACAGATACGCAGTATTTT.

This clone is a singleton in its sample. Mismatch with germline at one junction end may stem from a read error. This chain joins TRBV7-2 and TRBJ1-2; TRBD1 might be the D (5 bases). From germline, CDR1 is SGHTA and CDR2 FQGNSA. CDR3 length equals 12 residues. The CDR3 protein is CATTIDRGGYTF. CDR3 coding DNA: TGCGCCACGACCATAGATCGGGGGGGCTACACCTTC.

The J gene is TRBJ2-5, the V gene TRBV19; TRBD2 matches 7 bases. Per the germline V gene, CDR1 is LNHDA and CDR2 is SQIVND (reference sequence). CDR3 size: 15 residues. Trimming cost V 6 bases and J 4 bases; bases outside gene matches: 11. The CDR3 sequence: CASSWGWSGAETQYF. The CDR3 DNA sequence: TGTGCCAGTAGCTGGGGGTGGAGCGGGGCAGAGACCCAGTACTTC. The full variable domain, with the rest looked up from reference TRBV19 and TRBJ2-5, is DGGITQSPKYLFRKEGQNVTLSCEQNLNHDAMYWYRQDPGQGLRLIYYSQIVNDFQKGDIAEGYSVSREKKESFPLTVTSAQKNPTAFYLCASSWGWSGAETQYFGPGTRLLVL.

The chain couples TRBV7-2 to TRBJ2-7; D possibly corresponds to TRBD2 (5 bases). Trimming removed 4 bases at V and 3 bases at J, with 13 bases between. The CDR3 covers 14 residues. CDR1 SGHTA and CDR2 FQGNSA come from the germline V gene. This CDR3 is CASSSSGTRYEQYF. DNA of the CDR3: TGTGCCAGCAGCTCTTCGGGAACACGCTACGAGCAGTACTTC.

Here the CDR3 DNA reads TGTGCCAGCAGCAGGGGGGGGCTGGAGACCCAGTACTTC. Residues: CASSRGGLETQYF. V and J are TRBV7-9 and TRBJ2-5; possible D gene TRBD2, 7 bases. V lost 5 bases and J 5 bases, leaving 12 bases between the germline ends. Germline CDR1 is SEHNR and CDR2 is FQNEAQ (reference sequence). This CDR3 has 13 residues.

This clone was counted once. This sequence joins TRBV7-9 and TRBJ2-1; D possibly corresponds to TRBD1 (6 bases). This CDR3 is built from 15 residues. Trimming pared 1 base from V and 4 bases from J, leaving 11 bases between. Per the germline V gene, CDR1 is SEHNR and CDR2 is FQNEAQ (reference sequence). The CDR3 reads CASSLVGARYNEQFF. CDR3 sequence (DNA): TGTGCCAGCAGCTTAGTGGGGGCTCGGTACAATGAGCAGTTCTTC. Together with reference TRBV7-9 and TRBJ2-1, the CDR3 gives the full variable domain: DTGVSQNPRHKITKRGQNVTFRCDPISEHNRLYWYRQTLGQGPEFLTYFQNEAQLEKSRLLSDRFSAERPKGSFSTLEIQRTEQGDSAMYLCASSLVGARYNEQFFGPGTRLTVL.

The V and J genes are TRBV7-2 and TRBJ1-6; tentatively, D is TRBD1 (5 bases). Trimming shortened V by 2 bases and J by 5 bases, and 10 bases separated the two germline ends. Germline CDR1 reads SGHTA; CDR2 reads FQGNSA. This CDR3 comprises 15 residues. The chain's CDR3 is CASSLRGRDNSPLHF. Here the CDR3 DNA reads TGTGCCAGCAGCTTAAGGGGCAGGGATAATTCACCCCTCCACTTT.

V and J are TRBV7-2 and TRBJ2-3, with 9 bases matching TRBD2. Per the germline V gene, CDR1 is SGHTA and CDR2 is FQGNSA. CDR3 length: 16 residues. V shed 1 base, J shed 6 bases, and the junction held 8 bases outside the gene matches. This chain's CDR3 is CASSLGSSGGQDTQYF. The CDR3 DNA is TGTGCCAGCAGCTTAGGTAGTAGCGGGGGACAGGATACGCAGTATTTT.

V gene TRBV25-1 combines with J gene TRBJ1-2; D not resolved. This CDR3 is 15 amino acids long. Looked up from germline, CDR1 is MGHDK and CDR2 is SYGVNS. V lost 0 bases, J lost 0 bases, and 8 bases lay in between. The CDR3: CASSEYQSTNYGYTF. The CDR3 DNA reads TGTGCCAGCAGTGAATATCAATCTACTAACTATGGCTACACCTTC.

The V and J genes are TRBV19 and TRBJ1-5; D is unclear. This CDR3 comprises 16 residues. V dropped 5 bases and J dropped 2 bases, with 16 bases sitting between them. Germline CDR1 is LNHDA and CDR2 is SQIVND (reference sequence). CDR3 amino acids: CASSPDEGRGNQPQHF. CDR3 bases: TGTGCCAGTAGTCCTGATGAGGGTCGGGGCAATCAGCCCCAGCATTTT.

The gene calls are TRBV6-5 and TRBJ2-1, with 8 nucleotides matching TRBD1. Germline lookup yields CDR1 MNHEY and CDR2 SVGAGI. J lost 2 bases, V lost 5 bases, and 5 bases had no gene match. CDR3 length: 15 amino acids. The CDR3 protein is CASSPRDRPYNEQFF. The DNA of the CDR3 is TGTGCCAGCAGTCCCCGGGACAGGCCCTACAATGAGCAGTTCTTC.

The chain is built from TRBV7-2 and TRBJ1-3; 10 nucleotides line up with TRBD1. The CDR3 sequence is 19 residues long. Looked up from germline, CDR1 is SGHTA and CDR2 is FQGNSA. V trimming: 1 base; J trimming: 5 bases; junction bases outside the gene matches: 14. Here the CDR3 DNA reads TGTGCCAGCAGCTTAGGGGGGGGACCCGGGACAGGGGTTCGAAACACCATATATTTT. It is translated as CASSLGGGPGTGVRNTIYF.

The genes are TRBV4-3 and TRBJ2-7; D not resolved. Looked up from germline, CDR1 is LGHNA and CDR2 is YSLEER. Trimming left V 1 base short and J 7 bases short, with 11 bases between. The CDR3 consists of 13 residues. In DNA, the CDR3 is TGCGCCAGCAGCCAAGCTGAGAGCCTTGAGCAGTACTTC. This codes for CASSQAESLEQYF.

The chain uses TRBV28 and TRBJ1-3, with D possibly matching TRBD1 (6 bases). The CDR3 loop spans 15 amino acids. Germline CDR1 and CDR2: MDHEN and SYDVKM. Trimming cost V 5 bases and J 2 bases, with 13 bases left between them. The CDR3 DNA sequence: TGTGCCAGCAGTCTCGGACAGCGTGCTGGAAACACCATATATTTT. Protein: CASSLGQRAGNTIYF.

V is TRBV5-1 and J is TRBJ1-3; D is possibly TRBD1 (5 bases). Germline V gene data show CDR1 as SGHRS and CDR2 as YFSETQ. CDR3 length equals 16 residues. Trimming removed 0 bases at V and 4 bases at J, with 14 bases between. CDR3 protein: CASSLGPQRGGNTIYF. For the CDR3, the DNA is TGCGCCAGCAGCTTGGGTCCCCAACGGGGGGGAAACACCATATATTTT.

CDR3 residues: CASANRGAYFHYGYTF. The CDR3 region has the DNA TGTGCCAGCGCGAACCGGGGAGCCTACTTCCACTATGGCTACACCTTC. V gene TRBV7-9 combines with J gene TRBJ1-2; D not certain. The CDR3 consists of 16 residues. Trimming took off 8 bases at V and 3 bases at J, with 22 bases between the two ends. Germline CDR1 and CDR2: SEHNR and FQNEAQ (reference sequence).

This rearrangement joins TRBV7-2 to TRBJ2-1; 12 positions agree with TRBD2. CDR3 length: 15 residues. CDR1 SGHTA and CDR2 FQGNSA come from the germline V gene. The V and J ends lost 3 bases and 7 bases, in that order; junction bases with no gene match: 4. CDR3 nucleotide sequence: TGTGCCAGCAGCTTTTCTAGCGGGGGGGGTAATGAGCAGTTCTTC. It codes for CASSFSSGGGNEQFF. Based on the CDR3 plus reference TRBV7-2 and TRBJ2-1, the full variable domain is GAGVSQSPSNKVTEKGKDVELRCDPISGHTALYWYRQSLGQGLEFLIYFQGNSAPDKSGLPSDRFSAERTGGSVSTLTIQRTQQEDSAVYLCASSFSSGGGNEQFFGPGTRLTVL.

The CDR3 protein is CASSPGAPGNTIYF. The DNA of the CDR3 is TGTGCCAGCTCACCAGGGGCCCCTGGAAACACCATATATTTT. V gene TRBV18 combines with J gene TRBJ1-3; D may be TRBD1 (5 bases). Germline values: CDR1 KGHSH, CDR2 LQKENI. This CDR3 is built from 14 residues. The germline V and J ends were trimmed by 2 bases and 2 bases, with 7 bases remaining between them.

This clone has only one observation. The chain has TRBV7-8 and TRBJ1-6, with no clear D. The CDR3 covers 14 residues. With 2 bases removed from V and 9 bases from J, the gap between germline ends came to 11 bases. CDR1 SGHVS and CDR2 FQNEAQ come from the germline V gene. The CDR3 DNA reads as TGTGCCAGCAGCTTACTGTATCCAGGTTCACCCCTCCACTTT. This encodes CASSLLYPGSPLHF.

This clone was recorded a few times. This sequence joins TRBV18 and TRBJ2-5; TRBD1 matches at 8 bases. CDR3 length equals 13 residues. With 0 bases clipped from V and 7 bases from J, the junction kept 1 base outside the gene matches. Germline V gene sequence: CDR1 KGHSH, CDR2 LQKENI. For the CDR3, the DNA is TGTGCCAGCTCACCACCCACAGGGGGGACCCAGTACTTC. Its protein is CASSPPTGGTQYF.

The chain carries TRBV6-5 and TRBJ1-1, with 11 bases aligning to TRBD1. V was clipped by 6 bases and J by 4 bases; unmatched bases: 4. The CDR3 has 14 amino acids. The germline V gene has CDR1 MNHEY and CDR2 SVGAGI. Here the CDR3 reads CASRVDRGLTEAFF. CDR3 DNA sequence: TGTGCCAGCAGGGTGGACAGGGGGCTCACTGAAGCTTTCTTT.

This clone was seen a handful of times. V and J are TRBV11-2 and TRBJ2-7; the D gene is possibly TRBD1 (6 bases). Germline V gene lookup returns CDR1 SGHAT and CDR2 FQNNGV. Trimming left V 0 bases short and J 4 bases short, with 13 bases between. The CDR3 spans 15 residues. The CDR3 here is CASSLEARTAYEQYF. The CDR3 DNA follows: TGTGCCAGCAGCTTAGAGGCTCGGACAGCTTACGAGCAGTACTTC.